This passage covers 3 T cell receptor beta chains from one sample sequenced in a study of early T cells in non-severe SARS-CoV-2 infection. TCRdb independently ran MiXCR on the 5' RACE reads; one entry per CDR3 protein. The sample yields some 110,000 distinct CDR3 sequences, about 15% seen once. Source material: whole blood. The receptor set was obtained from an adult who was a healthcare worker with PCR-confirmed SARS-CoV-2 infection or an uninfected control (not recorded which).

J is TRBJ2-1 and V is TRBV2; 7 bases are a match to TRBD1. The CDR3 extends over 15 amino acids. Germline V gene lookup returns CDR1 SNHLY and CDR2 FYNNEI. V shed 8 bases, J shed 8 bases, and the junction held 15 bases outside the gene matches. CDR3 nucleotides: TGTGCCAGCTCCCGAGGGGGCGGAAGCGGCTATGAGCAGTTCTTC. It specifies CASSRGGGSGYEQFF.

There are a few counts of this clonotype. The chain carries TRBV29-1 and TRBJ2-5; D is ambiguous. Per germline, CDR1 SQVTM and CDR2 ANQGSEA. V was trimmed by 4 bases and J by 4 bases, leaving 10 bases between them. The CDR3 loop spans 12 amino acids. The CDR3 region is CSVGVSGETQYF. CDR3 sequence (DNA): TGCAGCGTTGGGGTCTCAGGAGAGACCCAGTACTTC.

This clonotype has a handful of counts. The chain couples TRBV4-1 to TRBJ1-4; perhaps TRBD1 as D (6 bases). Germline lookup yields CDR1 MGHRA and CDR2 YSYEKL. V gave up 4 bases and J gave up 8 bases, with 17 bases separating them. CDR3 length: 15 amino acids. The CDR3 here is CASSPQGSVGEKLFF. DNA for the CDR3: TGCGCCAGCAGCCCCCAGGGGTCGGTCGGCGAAAAACTGTTTTTT.